The next 18 T cell receptor beta chains were all read from a single sample in a study of T-cell reconstitution after alpha-beta-depleted transplantation in children. Preparation of the TCRbeta library used unique molecular identifiers. Each CDR3 protein is one row after TCRdb ran MiXCR on the PCR reads. The repertoire has about 480,000 distinct CDR3 sequences, approximately 12% of them found once; the top ten carry about 6%. Sequenced material: PBMCs from the stem cell graft donor, taken from the stem cell graft. Every receptor here comes from a human donor who donated a stem cell graft to a child with combined immunodeficiency.

The sample holds a few counts of this clonotype. The CDR3 is CASSYPGTGYNEQFF. The CDR3 DNA sequence: TGTGCCAGCAGTTACCCCGGGACAGGGTACAATGAGCAGTTCTTC. This sequence joins TRBV6-5 and TRBJ2-1; 9 bases agree with TRBD1. The germline V gene has CDR1 MNHEY and CDR2 SVGAGI. The ends lost 2 bases at V and 4 bases at J; junction bases unmatched: 3. The CDR3 runs 15 residues.

This clonotype has a count of ten or more. The chain has TRBV5-1 and TRBJ2-7; 11 nucleotides agree with TRBD2. V lost 1 base to trimming and J lost 5 bases; unmatched junction nucleotides: 5. Germline V gene sequence: CDR1 SGHRS, CDR2 YFSETQ. This CDR3 has 15 residues. CDR3 sequence: CASSLTSGSFNEQYF. The DNA of the CDR3 is TGCGCCAGCAGCTTGACTAGCGGGAGTTTCAACGAGCAGTACTTC.

The CDR3, as DNA: TGTGCCACCAAGGTGACAGGGCTCTACGAGCAGTACTTC. Translating it yields CATKVTGLYEQYF. The J gene is TRBJ2-7, the V gene TRBV6-2 or TRBV6-3, with TRBD1 matching 7 bases. Germline-derived CDR1 and CDR2 are MNHEY and SVGEGT. The CDR3 consists of 13 residues. Trimming cost V 10 bases and J 3 bases; bases outside gene matches: 9.

The chain employs TRBV7-2 and TRBJ2-5; no reliable D call. Germline V CDR1 and CDR2: SGHTA, FQGNSA. The CDR3 contains 17 residues. V lost 0 bases, J lost 5 bases, and 19 bases lay in between. The CDR3 protein is CASSLAPWVVRDETQYF. As DNA, the CDR3 is TGTGCCAGCAGCTTAGCGCCGTGGGTCGTAAGGGATGAGACCCAGTACTTC.

This chain connects TRBV25-1 to TRBJ1-5; D is unclear. V was shortened by 3 bases and J by 8 bases, with 8 bases between the two germline ends. Per germline, CDR1 MGHDK and CDR2 SYGVNS. The CDR3 has 12 residues. CDR3 sequence reads: CASSDLVEPQHF. In DNA, the CDR3 is TGTGCCAGCAGTGACCTCGTAGAGCCCCAGCATTTT.

In its sample, this clonotype was seen a few times. The chain uses TRBV28 and TRBJ2-7, with D perhaps matching TRBD2 (6 bases). There are 14 residues in the CDR3. V gave up 3 bases and J gave up 0 bases, with 9 bases separating them. Germline lookup yields CDR1 MDHEN and CDR2 SYDVKM. CDR3 loop: CASSFWGDSYEQYF. The CDR3 nucleotides read TGTGCCAGCAGTTTTTGGGGGGACTCCTACGAGCAGTACTTC.

The rearrangement joins TRBV27 to TRBJ1-1; D gene uncertain. Germline V gene lookup returns CDR1 MNHEY and CDR2 SMNVEV (reference sequence). CDR3 length: 14 residues. V lost 0 bases to trimming and J lost 9 bases, with 14 bases between them. CDR3 protein: CASSLSPVWVKAFF. The DNA of the CDR3 is TGTGCCAGCAGTTTATCCCCAGTCTGGGTCAAAGCTTTCTTT.

The chain recombines TRBV15 with TRBJ2-1, with D unclear. The CDR3 length is 15 residues. V was pared by 2 bases and J by 8 bases, with 16 bases between. Germline CDR1 and CDR2: LNHNV and YYDKDF (reference sequence). DNA for the CDR3: TGTGCCACCAGCAGAACACTATATGCGATGGATGAGCAGTTCTTC. This sequence encodes CATSRTLYAMDEQFF.

In this sample, this clonotype turned up many times. This chain connects TRBV9 to TRBJ2-3; 11 bases are a match to TRBD2. The CDR3 sequence is 16 residues long. Germline V gene data show CDR1 as SGDLS and CDR2 as YYNGEE. V shed 3 bases and J 2 bases; nucleotides not matched to a gene: 5. The CDR3 bases are TGTGCCAGCAGCGCACGACTAGCGGGGAACACAGATACGCAGTATTTT. This encodes CASSARLAGNTDTQYF.

This clonotype appeared a few times. The rearrangement links TRBV6-1 to TRBJ2-2, with 7 bases identical to TRBD2. The CDR3 covers 14 residues. V lost 11 bases, J lost 1 base, and 7 bases stayed unmatched. The germline CDR1 and CDR2 sequences are MNHNS and SASEGT. The CDR3 region is CAHGASGNTGELFF. Written as DNA, the CDR3 is TGTGCCCACGGGGCTAGCGGGAACACCGGGGAGCTGTTTTTT.

This clonotype was observed at least ten times. The chain joins TRBV7-2 to TRBJ2-5; D not resolved. Germline assignment: CDR1 SGHTA and CDR2 FQGNSA. V was shortened by 3 bases and J by 1 base, with 9 bases between the two germline ends. This CDR3 comprises 14 residues. DNA of the CDR3: TGTGCCAGCAGCTTGAGGAGAAGCCAAGAGACCCAGTACTTC. This translates into CASSLRRSQETQYF.

This clonotype was seen at least ten times. J is TRBJ2-7 and V is TRBV5-1; D is ambiguous. Germline V gene data show CDR1 as SGHRS and CDR2 as YFSETQ. The CDR3 spans 14 residues. V dropped 4 bases and J dropped 3 bases, with 14 bases sitting between them. In DNA, the CDR3 is TGCGCCAGCAGCCCCAGAGACTCGATCTACGAGCAGTACTTC. Residues: CASSPRDSIYEQYF.

This clonotype appeared a few times. The chain carries TRBV11-2 and TRBJ2-3; D tentatively fits TRBD1 or TRBD2 (5 bases each). Germline V CDR1 and CDR2: SGHAT, FQNNGV. The ends were cut back, 3 bases at V and 3 bases at J, with 16 bases in the middle. This CDR3 region has 16 residues. The CDR3 region is CASSFIPGPMTDTQYF. Here the CDR3 DNA reads TGTGCCAGCAGCTTTATCCCGGGGCCCATGACAGATACGCAGTATTTT.

This clonotype was counted between two and nine times. The chain combines TRBV5-6 with TRBJ2-1, with 11 bases that match TRBD2. V lost 4 bases, J lost 9 bases, and 18 bases stayed unmatched. This CDR3 is 18 amino acids long. The germline gives CDR1 SGHDT, CDR2 YYEEEE. The CDR3 loop reads CASSPSAPASGRLGEQFF. The CDR3 region has the DNA TGTGCCAGCAGCCCCAGTGCCCCCGCTAGCGGGAGGTTGGGTGAGCAGTTCTTC.

This clonotype was seen at least ten times. The chain links TRBV12-3 or TRBV12-4 to TRBJ1-6; D unclear. CDR3 length: 14 amino acids. Trimming left V 6 bases short and J 7 bases short, with 13 bases between. DNA of the CDR3: TGTGCCAGCAGCCTAATGGGGTCGAATTCACCCCTCCACTTT. Protein: CASSLMGSNSPLHF.

This clonotype occurred many times. The J gene is TRBJ2-1, the V gene TRBV29-1; 8 nucleotides match TRBD1. Germline-derived CDR1 and CDR2 are SQVTM and ANQGSEA. The CDR3 sequence is 13 residues long. V lost 7 bases, J lost 9 bases, and 11 bases stayed unmatched. The CDR3 nucleotides read TGCAGCGCCCTAGGGCCAGGGGGCCTTGAGCAGTTCTTC. Its translation is CSALGPGGLEQFF.

This clonotype was counted only a few times. The gene calls are TRBV6-2 or TRBV6-3 and TRBJ1-1; possible D gene TRBD1, 6 bases. CDR3 length equals 15 residues. CDR1 and CDR2 (germline): MNHEY, SVGEGT. V lost 2 bases and J lost 6, with 16 bases in between. CDR3 in DNA: TGTGCCAGCAGTTACCTGCAGGAGGGGGTAGCTGAAGCTTTCTTT. Its protein is CASSYLQEGVAEAFF.

This clonotype was seen a handful of times. Here the CDR3 reads CASSFERGVTETQYF. The CDR3 coding sequence is TGTGCCAGCAGTTTTGAGCGGGGGGTTACAGAGACCCAGTACTTC. The V and J genes are TRBV12-3 or TRBV12-4 and TRBJ2-5, with TRBD2 matching over 9 bases. CDR3 length equals 15 residues. J gave up 4 bases and V 3 bases, and 6 bases lay outside the gene matches.